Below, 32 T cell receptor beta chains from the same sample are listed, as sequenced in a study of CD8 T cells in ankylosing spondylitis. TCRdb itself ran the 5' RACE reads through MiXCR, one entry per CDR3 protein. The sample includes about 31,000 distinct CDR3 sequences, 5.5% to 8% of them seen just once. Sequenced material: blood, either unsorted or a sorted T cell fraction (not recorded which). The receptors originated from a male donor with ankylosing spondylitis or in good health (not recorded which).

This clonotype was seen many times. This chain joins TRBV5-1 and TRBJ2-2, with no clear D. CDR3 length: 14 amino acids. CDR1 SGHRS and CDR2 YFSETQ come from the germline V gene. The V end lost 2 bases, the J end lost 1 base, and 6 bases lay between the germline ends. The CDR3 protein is CASSLSGNTGELFF. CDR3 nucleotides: TGCGCCAGCAGCTTATCGGGGAACACCGGGGAGCTGTTTTTT. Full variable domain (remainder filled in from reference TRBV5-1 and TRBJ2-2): KAGVTQTPRYLIKTRGQQVTLSCSPISGHRSVSWYQQTPGQGLQFLFEYFSETQRNKGNFPGRFSGRQFSNSRSEMNVSTLELGDSALYLCASSLSGNTGELFFGEGSRLTVL.

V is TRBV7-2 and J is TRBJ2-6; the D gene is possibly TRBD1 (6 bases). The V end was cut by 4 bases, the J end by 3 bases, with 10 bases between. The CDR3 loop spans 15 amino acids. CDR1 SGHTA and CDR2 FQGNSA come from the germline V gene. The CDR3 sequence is CASSSRGNGANVLTF. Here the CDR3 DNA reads TGTGCCAGCAGCTCGAGGGGGAATGGGGCCAACGTCCTGACTTTC.

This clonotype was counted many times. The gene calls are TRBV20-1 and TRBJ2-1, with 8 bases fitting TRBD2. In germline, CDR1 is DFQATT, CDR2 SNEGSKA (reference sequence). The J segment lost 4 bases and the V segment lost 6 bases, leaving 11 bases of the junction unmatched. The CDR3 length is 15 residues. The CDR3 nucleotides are TGCAGTGCCCGACATAGCGGGAAAACGTACAATGAGCAGTTCTTC. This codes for CSARHSGKTYNEQFF.

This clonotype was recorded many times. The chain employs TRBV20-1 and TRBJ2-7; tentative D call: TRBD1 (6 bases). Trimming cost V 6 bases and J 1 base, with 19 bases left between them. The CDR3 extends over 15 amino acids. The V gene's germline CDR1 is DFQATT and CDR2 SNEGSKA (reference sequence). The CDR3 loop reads CSASDPGTPSYEQYF. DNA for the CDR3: TGCAGTGCGTCAGACCCCGGGACACCTTCCTACGAGCAGTACTTC.

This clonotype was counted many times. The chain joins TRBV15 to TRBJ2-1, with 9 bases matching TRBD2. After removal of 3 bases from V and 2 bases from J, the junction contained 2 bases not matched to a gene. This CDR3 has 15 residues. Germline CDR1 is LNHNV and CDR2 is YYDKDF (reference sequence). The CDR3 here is CATSSGLATYNEQFF. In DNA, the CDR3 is TGTGCCACCAGCAGCGGACTAGCGACCTACAATGAGCAGTTCTTC.

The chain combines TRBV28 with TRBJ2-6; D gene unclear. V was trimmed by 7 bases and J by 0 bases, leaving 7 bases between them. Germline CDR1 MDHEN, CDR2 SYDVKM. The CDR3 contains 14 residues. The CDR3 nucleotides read TGTGCCAGCACAACAGACTCTGGGGCCAACGTCCTGACTTTC. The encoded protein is CASTTDSGANVLTF. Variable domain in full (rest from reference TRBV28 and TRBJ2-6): DVKVTQSSRYLVKRTGEKVFLECVQDMDHENMFWYRQDPGLGLRLIYFSYDVKMKEKGDIPEGYSVSREKKERFSLILESASTNQTSMYLCASTTDSGANVLTFGAGSRLTVL.

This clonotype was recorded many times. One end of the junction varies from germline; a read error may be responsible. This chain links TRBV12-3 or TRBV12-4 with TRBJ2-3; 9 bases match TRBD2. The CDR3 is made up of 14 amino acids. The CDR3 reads CASSEAGGMDTQYF. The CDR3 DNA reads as TGTGCCAGCAGCGAAGCGGGAGGCATGGATACGCAGTACTTT.

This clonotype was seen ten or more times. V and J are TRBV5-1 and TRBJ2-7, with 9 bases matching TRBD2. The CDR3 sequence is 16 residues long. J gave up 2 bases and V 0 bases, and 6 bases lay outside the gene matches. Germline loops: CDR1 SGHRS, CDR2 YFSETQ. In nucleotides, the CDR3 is TGCGCCAGCAGCTTGGGGCCTAGCGGGGCCACCTACGAGCAGTACTTC. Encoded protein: CASSLGPSGATYEQYF.

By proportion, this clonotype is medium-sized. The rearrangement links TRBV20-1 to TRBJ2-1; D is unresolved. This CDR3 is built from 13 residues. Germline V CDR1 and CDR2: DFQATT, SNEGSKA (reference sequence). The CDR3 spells CSRIQSSYNEQFF. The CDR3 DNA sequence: TGCAGCCGGATACAGAGCTCCTACAATGAGCAGTTCTTC.

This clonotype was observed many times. This CDR3 is CASSQTSGRGNIQYF. CDR3 coding DNA: TGTGCCAGCAGTCAGACTAGCGGGAGGGGGAACATTCAGTACTTC. The chain uses TRBV12-3 or TRBV12-4 and TRBJ2-4; 14 nucleotides agree with TRBD2. Trimming removed 5 bases from V and 7 bases from J; junction bases left unmatched: 4. The CDR3 length is 15 residues.

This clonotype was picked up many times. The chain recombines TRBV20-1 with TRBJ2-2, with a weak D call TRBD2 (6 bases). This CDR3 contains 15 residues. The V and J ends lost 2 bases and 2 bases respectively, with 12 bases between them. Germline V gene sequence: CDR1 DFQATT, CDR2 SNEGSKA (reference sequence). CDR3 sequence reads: CSARRLEINTGELFF. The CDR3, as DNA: TGCAGTGCTAGACGACTAGAGATAAACACCGGGGAGCTGTTTTTT.

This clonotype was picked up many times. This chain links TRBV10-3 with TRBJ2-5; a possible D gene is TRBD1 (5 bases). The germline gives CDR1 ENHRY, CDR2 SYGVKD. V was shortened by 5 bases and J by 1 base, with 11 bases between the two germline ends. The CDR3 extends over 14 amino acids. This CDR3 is CAISWAGLQETQYF. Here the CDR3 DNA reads TGTGCCATCAGTTGGGCAGGGCTCCAAGAGACCCAGTACTTC.

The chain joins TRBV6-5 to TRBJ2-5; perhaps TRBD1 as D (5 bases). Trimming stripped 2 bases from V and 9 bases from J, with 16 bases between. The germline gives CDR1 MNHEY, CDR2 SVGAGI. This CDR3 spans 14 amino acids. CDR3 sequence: CASSYAGMQRAQYF. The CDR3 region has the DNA TGTGCCAGCAGTTACGCAGGGATGCAAAGGGCCCAGTACTTC.

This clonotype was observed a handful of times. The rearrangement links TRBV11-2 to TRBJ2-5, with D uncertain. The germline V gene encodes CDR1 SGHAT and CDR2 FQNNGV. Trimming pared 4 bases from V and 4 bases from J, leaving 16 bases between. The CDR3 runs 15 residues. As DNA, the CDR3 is TGTGCCAGCAGCTCAGACCGGACCCAAGGAGAGACCCAGTACTTC. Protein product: CASSSDRTQGETQYF.

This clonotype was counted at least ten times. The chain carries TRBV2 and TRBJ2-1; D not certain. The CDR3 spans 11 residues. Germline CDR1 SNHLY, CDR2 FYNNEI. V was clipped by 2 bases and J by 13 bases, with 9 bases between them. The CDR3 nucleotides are TGTGCCAGCAGTGAAACCGCCCTCCAGTTCTTC. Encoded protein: CASSETALQFF.

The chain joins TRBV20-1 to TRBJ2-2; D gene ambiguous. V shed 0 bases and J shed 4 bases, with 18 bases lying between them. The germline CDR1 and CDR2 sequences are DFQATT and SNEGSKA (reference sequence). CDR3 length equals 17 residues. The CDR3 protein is CSARDPSTGFLTGELFF. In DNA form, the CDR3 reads TGCAGTGCTAGAGATCCTTCGACTGGGTTCCTCACCGGGGAGCTGTTTTTT.

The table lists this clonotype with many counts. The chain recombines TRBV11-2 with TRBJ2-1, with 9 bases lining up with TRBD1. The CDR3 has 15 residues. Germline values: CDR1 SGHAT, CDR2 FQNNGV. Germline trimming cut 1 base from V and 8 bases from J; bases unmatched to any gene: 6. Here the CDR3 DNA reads TGTGCCAGCAGCTTAGTCCCCGGGACAGGGTATGAGCAGTTCTTC. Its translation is CASSLVPGTGYEQFF.

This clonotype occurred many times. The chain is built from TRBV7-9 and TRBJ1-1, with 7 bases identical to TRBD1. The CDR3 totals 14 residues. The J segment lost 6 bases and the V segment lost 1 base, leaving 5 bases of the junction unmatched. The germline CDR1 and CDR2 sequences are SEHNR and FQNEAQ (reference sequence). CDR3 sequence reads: CASSLGDRDSEAFF. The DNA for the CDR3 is TGTGCCAGCAGCTTAGGGGACAGAGATTCTGAAGCTTTCTTT.

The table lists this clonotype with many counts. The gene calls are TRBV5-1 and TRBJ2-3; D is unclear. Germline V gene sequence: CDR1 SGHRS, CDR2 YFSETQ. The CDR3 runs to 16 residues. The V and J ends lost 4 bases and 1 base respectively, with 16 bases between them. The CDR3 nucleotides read TGCGCCAGCAGCCAAGACTGGACCAAGGGCACAGATACGCAGTATTTT. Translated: CASSQDWTKGTDTQYF.

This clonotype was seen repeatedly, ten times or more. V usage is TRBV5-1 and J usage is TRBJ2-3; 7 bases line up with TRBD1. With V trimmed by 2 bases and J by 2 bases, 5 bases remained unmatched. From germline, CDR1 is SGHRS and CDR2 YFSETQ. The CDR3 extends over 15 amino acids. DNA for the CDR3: TGCGCCAGCAGCTTCACAGGGGATAACACAGATACGCAGTATTTT. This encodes CASSFTGDNTDTQYF.

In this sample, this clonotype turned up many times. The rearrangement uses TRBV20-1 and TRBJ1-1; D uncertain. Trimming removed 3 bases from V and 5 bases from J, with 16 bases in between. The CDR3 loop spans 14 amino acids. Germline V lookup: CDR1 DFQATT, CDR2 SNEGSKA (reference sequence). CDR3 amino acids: CSASPQTMGTEAFF. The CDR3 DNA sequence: TGCAGTGCTAGTCCGCAAACCATGGGTACTGAAGCTTTCTTT.

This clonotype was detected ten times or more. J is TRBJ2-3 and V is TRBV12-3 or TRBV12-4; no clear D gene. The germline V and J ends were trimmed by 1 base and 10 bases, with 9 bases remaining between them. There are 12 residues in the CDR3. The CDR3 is CASSLGEMAQYF. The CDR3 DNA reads TGTGCCAGCAGTTTAGGAGAGATGGCGCAGTATTTT.

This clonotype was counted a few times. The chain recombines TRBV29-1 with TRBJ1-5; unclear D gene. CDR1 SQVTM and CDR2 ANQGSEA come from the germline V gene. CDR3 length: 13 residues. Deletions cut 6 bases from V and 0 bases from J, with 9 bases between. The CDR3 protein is CSVQNYSNQPQHF. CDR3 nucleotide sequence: TGCAGCGTCCAAAATTATAGCAATCAGCCCCAGCATTTT.

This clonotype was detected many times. The CDR3 region has the DNA TGTGCCAGCAGTTTGGGGGACAGGGTGAGCGAGCAGTACTTC. This sequence encodes CASSLGDRVSEQYF. V gene TRBV28 combines with J gene TRBJ2-7; 9 positions match TRBD1. Germline V gene sequence: CDR1 MDHEN, CDR2 SYDVKM. The CDR3 sequence is 14 residues long. J lost 6 bases, V lost 3 bases, and 6 bases had no gene match.

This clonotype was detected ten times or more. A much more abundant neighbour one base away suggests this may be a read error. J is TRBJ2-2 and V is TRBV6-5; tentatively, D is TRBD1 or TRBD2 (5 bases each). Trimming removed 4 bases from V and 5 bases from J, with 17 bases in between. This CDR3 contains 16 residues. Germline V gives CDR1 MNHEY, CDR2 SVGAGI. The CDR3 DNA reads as TGTGCCAGCAGTTGCTCGTGGGGGTCAGGTACCGGGGAGCTGTTTTTT. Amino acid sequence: CASSCSWGSGTGELFF.

The CDR3 DNA is TGTGCCAGCAGCTCTGGGACAGGGGTTGGAGATACGCAGTATTTT. Residues: CASSSGTGVGDTQYF. The rearrangement joins TRBV7-2 to TRBJ2-3; 10 nucleotides line up with TRBD1. The CDR3 loop spans 15 amino acids. Germline lookup yields CDR1 SGHTA and CDR2 FQGNSA. The J segment lost 5 bases and the V segment lost 4 bases, leaving 6 bases of the junction unmatched.

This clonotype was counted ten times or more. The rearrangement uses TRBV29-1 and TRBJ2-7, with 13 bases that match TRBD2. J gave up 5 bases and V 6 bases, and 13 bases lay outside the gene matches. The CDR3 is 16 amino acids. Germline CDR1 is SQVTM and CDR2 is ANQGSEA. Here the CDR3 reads CSVAGLAGYDPNEQYF. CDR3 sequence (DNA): TGCAGCGTCGCGGGACTAGCGGGATATGACCCTAACGAGCAGTACTTC.

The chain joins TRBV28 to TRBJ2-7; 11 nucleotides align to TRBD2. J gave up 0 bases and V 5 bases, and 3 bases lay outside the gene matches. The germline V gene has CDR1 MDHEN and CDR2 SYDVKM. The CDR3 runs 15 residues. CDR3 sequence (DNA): TGTGCCAGCAGTCCCCTAGCGGGAGGCTCCTACGAGCAGTACTTC. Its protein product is CASSPLAGGSYEQYF.

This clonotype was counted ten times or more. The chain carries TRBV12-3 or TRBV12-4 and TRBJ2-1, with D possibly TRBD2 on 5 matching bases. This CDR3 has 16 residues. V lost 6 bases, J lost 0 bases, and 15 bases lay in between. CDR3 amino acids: CASRGTRATSYNEQFF. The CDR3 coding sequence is TGTGCCAGCAGGGGTACTAGAGCGACCTCCTACAATGAGCAGTTCTTC.

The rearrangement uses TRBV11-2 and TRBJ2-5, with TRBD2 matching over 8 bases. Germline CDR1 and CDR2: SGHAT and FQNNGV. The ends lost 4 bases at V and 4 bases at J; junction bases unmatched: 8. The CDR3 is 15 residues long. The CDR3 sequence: CASSWTQGLGETQYF. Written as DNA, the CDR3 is TGTGCCAGCAGCTGGACACAGGGACTAGGAGAGACCCAGTACTTC. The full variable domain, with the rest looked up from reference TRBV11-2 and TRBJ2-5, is EAGVAQSPRYKIIEKRQSVAFWCNPISGHATLYWYQQILGQGPKLLIQFQNNGVVDDSQLPKDRFSAERLKGVDSTLKIQPAKLEDSAVYLCASSWTQGLGETQYFGPGTRLLVL.

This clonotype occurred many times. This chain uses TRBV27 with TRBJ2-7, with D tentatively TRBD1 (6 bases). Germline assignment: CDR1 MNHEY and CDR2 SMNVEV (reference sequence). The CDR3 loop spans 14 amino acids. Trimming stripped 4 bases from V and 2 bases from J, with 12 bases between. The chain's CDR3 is CASSYRAGTYEQYF. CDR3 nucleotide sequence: TGTGCCAGCAGTTACAGGGCAGGGACCTACGAGCAGTACTTC.

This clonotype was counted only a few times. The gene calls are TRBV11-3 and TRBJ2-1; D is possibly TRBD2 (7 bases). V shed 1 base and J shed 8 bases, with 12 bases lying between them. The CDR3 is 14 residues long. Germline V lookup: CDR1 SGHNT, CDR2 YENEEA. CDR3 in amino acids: CASSLVSGGDEQFF. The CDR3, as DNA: TGTGCCAGCAGCTTAGTATCGGGGGGCGATGAGCAGTTCTTC.